A selection of T cell receptor beta chains follows, all from one sample in a study of OX40 agonist ivuxolimab in advanced cancers. Sequencing used immunoSEQ multiplex PCR; TCRdb keeps in-frame clones, though not all of them. The sample holds tens of thousands of clones, about nine tenths seen once. Material: CD4+ or CD8+ T cells sorted from blood, obtained in a trial of the OX40 agonist ivuxolimab. These receptors were collected from an adult with an advanced solid tumor such as melanoma, head and neck, liver or kidney cancer. Both conserved end residues are part of each CDR3. The D gene is left open where the match is weak. The listing skips clone size in some rows; elsewhere it reads once, few, many or a size class.

d_call,v_call,j_call,clone_size,cdr3_aa
NA,TRBV13,TRBJ2-1,NA,CASSSPSRSRSNEQFF
NA,TRBV2,TRBJ2-6,NA,CASSPRSGNGANVLTF
TRBD2,TRBV7-9,TRBJ2-2,NA,CASSLLAGRGTGELFF
TRBD2,TRBV6-1,TRBJ2-5,NA,CASSAGTSGTETQYF
NA,TRBV28,TRBJ2-1,NA,CASSWSWGSGDLDEQFF
NA,TRBV7-3,TRBJ2-2,NA,CASSMGHFNTGELFF
NA,TRBV28,TRBJ2-6,NA,CASSLVASGANVLAF
TRBD2,TRBV15,TRBJ2-3,NA,CATSAGTSGRGTQYF
NA,TRBV7-9,TRBJ1-1,few,CASSTRRLDTEAFF
NA,TRBV7-8,TRBJ1-3,NA,CASSLGTSGNTIYF
TRBD2,TRBV7-2,TRBJ2-7,NA,CASSREVGQAEQYF
NA,TRBV19,TRBJ1-1,NA,CASMKTGVNTEAFF
NA,TRBV19,TRBJ2-1,NA,CARLALGVEYEQFF
NA,TRBV7-8,TRBJ2-5,few,CASSFLTSLETQYF
TRBD1,TRBV5-1,TRBJ1-1,once,CASSRLPGQGDSEAFF
NA,TRBV5-1,TRBJ2-7,few,CASSTDRPSYEQYF
TRBD2,TRBV2,TRBJ2-3,NA,CASSGVAGETSDTQYF
NA,TRBV5-6,TRBJ2-3,NA,CASSRTARDTQYF
NA,TRBV7-9,TRBJ2-6,NA,CASSLEDGSGANVLTF
NA,TRBV7-6,TRBJ2-2,NA,CASSSPASNTGELFF
TRBD2,TRBV9,TRBJ2-3,NA,CASSVRPVAGGSTDTQYF
NA,TRBV6-1,TRBJ2-5,NA,CASTGQPQETQYF
NA,TRBV6-1,TRBJ1-5,NA,CAAQGWGNQPQHF
NA,TRBV5-1,TRBJ2-4,NA,CASSLGGTNIQYF
NA,TRBV30,TRBJ1-1,NA,CAWRGGGTEAFF
TRBD1,TRBV5-4,TRBJ1-6,NA,CASSPGQANSPLHF
NA,TRBV5-1,TRBJ2-1,NA,CASSLGGMLYNEQFF
TRBD2,TRBV5-1,TRBJ2-1,NA,CASSLVPAGYNEQFF
TRBD2,TRBV27,TRBJ2-1,NA,CASSLLAEISSYNEQFF
NA,TRBV18,TRBJ2-5,NA,CASSSRTNGQETQYF
TRBD1,TRBV18,TRBJ2-5,NA,CASSATGQYQETQYF
TRBD2,TRBV15,TRBJ2-1,NA,CATSRDRTSGSNEQFF
NA,TRBV7-9,TRBJ1-4,NA,CASSIRQAWDEKLFF
TRBD2,TRBV6-1,TRBJ2-2,NA,CASSEPSGRGTGELFF
TRBD1,TRBV7-6,TRBJ2-5,NA,CASNTGGTETQYF
TRBD1,TRBV18,TRBJ1-6,NA,CASSPRQGANSPLHF
TRBD2,TRBV11-2,TRBJ2-2,NA,CASSLEGGRGNTGELFF
NA,TRBV19,TRBJ1-1,NA,CASSMGPSGAFF
NA,TRBV7-2,TRBJ2-7,NA,CASSLVFAADGSYEQYF
NA,TRBV2,TRBJ1-4,NA,CASSLELAGKLFF
NA,TRBV7-9,TRBJ1-1,NA,CASSPTPPAVIF
NA,TRBV28,TRBJ2-3,NA,CASSFLSGNTQYF
NA,TRBV10-3,TRBJ1-5,NA,CAISDRGSNQPQHF
NA,TRBV6-4,TRBJ2-2,NA,CASPGCAGELFF
NA,TRBV21-1,TRBJ2-5,NA,CASSKAGTSGSLKTQYF
NA,TRBV5-1,TRBJ1-2,NA,CASRGDISYGYTF
TRBD1,TRBV27,TRBJ2-1,NA,CASRLDRAYNEQFF
TRBD2,TRBV19,TRBJ2-1,NA,CASIEVAGGYNEQFF
NA,TRBV7-2,TRBJ2-1,NA,CASSLQSSSYNEQFF
NA,TRBV2,TRBJ1-1,few,CASSSDGYTEAFF
TRBD2,TRBV15,TRBJ2-5,NA,CATSRGAASGQETQYF
NA,TRBV5-5,TRBJ1-1,once,CASSLTGMNTEAFF
NA,TRBV25-1,TRBJ2-2,NA,CASSEWTSTGELFF
TRBD1,TRBV9,TRBJ1-1,few,CASSVEQGEAFF
TRBD2,TRBV19,TRBJ2-7,NA,CASRSGLAGVSEQYF
NA,TRBV30,TRBJ2-5,NA,CAWAITDTGKETQYF
NA,TRBV5-8,TRBJ2-1,NA,CASSSIFRETAYNEQFF